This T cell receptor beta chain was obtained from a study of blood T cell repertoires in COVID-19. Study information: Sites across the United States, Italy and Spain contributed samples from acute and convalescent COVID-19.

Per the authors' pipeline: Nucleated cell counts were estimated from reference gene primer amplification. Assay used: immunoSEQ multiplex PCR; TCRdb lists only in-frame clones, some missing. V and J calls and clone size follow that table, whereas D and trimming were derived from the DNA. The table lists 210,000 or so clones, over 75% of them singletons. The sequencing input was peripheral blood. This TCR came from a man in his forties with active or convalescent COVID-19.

The CDR3 spells CASSPYRQGPNTEAFF. For the CDR3, the DNA is TGTGCCAGCAGCCCTTATAGACAGGGGCCGAACACTGAAGCTTTCTTT. The J gene is TRBJ1-1, the V gene TRBV3-1 (or the pseudogene TRBV3-2); TRBD1 matches 8 bases. The CDR3 covers 16 residues. V shed 4 bases, J shed 1 base, and the junction held 8 bases outside the gene matches. CDR1 is LGHDT and CDR2 is YNNKEL in the germline V gene (reference sequence).